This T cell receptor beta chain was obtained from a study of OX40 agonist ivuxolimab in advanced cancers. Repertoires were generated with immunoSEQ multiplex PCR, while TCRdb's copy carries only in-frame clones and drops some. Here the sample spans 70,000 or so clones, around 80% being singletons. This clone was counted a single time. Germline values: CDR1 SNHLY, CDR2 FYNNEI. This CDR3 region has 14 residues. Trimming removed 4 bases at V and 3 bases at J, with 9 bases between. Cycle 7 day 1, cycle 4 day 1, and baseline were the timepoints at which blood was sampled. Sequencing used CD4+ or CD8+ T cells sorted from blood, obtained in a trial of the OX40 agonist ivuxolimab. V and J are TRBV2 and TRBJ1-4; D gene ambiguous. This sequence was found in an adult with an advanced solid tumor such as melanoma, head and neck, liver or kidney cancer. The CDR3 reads CASSVWQSNEKLFF. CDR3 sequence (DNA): TGTGCCAGCAGTGTTTGGCAGTCTAATGAAAAACTGTTTTTT.